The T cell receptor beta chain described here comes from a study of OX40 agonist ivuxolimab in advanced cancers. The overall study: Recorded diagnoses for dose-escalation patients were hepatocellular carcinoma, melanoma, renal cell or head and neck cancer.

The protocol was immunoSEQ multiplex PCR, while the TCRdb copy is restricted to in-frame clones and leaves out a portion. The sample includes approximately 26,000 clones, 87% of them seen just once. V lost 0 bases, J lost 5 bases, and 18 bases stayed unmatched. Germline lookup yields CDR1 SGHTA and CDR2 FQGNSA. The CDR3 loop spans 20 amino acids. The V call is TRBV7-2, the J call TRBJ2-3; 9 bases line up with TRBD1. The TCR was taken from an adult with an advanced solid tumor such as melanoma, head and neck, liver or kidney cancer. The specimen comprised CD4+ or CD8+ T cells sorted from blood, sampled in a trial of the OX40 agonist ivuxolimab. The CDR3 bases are TGTGCCAGCAGCTTAGCACAGGGGGCAAGCTGGGGGAGAATTGGAGATACGCAGTATTTT. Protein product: CASSLAQGASWGRIGDTQYF.